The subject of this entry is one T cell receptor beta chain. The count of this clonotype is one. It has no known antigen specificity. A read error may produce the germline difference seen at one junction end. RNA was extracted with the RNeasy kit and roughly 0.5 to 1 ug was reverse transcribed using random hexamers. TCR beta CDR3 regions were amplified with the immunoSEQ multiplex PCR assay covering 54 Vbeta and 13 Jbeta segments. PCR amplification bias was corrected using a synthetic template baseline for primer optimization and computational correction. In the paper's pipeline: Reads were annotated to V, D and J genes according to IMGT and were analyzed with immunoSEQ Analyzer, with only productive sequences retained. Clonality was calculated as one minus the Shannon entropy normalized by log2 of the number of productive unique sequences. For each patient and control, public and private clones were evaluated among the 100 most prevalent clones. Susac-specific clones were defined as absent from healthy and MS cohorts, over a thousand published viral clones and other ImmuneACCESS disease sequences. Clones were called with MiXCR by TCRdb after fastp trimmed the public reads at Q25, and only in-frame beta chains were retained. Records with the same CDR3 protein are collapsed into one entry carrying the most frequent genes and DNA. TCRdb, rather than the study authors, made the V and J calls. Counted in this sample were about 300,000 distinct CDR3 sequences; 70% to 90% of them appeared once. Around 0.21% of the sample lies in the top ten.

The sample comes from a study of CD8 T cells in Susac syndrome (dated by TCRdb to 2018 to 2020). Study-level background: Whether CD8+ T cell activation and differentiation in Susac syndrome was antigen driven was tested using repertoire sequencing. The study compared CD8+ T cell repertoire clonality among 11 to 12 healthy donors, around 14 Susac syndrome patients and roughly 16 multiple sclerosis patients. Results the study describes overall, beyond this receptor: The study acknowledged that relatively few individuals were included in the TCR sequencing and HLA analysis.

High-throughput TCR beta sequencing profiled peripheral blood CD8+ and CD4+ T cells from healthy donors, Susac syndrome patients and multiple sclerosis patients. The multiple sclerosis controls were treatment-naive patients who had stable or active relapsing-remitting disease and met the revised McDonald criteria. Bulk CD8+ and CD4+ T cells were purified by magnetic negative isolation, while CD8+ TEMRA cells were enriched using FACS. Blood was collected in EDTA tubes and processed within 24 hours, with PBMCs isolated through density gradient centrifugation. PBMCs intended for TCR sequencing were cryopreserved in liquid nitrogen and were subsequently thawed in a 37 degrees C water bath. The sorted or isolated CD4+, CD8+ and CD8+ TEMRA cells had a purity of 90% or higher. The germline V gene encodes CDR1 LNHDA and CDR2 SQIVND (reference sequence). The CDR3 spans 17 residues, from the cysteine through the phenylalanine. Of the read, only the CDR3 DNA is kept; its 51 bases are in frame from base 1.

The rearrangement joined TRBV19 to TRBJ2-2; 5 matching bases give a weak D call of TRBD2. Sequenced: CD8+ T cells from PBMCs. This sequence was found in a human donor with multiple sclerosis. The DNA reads TGTGCCAGTAGTATCGGATTGGGGTTCACGAACACCGGGGAGCTGCTTTTT. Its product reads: CASSIGLGFTNTGELLF.